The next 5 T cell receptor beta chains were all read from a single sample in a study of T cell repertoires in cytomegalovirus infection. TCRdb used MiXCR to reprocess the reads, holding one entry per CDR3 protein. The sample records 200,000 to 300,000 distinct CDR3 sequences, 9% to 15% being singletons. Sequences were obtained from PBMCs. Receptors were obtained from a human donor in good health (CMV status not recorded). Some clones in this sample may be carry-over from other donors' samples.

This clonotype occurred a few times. This CDR3 reads CASRALRGPGETQYF. CDR3 nucleotides: TGTGCCAGCAGGGCCCTCAGGGGGCCGGGGGAGACCCAGTACTTC. The rearrangement joins TRBV2 to TRBJ2-5; TRBD1 matches at 8 bases. Germline trimming cut 6 bases from V and 5 bases from J; bases unmatched to any gene: 11. Germline CDR1 is SNHLY and CDR2 is FYNNEI. This CDR3 spans 15 amino acids.

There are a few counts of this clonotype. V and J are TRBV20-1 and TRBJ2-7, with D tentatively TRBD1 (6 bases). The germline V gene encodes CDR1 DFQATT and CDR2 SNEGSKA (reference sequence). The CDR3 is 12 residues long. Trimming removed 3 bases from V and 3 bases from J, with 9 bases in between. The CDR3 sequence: CSASFRGYEQYF. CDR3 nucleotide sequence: TGCAGTGCTAGTTTCAGGGGCTACGAGCAGTACTTC.

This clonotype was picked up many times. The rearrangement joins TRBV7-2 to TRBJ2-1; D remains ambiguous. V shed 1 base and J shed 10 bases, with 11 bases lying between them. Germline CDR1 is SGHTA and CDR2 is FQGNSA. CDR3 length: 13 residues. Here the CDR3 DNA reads TGTGCCAGCAGCTTAGGTACACGAAGGGAGCAGTTCTTC. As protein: CASSLGTRREQFF.

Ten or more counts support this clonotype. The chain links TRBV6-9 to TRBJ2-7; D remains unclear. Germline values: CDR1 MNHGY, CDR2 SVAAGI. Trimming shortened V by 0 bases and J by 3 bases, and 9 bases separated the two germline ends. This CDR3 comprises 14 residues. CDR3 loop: CASSYSLGCYEQYF. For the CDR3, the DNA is TGTGCCAGCAGTTATTCCCTGGGATGCTACGAGCAGTACTTC.

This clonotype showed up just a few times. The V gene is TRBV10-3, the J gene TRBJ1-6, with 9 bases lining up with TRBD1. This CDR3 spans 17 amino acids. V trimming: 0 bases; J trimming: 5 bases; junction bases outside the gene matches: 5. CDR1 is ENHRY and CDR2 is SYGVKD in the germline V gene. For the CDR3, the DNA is TGTGCCATCAGTGAGTCGGGACAGGGTATCAATAATTCACCCCTCCACTTT. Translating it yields CAISESGQGINNSPLHF.